The clone carrying this T cell receptor (beta chain) was detected once. Its target is unknown. This specimen comes from a study of identical twins. Study-level results: Diverse VJ usage suggested most zero-insertion clonotypes were not invariant T cells.

Unique molecular identifiers were present on the cDNA, which also gained a universal primer site by template switching. MiXCR was run by TCRdb on the 5' RACE reads, yielding one entry per CDR3 protein. The data hold 15,000 to 20,000 distinct CDR3 sequences, with approximately 70% observed a single time. CDR3 size: 13 residues. CDR1 and CDR2 from the germline V gene are SGHAT and FQNNGV. Germline trimming cut 8 bases from V and 3 bases from J; bases unmatched to any gene: 5. This TCR derives from a woman between 18 and 29 years old in good health. This table probably holds off-target reads from a library built for another chain. V gene TRBV11-2 combines with J gene TRBJ2-7, with TRBD1 identical over 9 bases. Sample: memory (CD45RO+) T cells sorted from blood. The CDR3 is CASLGQGIYEQYF. The CDR3, as DNA: TGTGCCAGCTTAGGACAGGGGATCTACGAGCAGTACTTC.